A selection of T cell receptor beta chains follows, all from one sample in a study of CD8+ T cells in alopecia areata. Some clones are missing from TCRdb's copy, which holds only in-frame ones; the method was immunoSEQ multiplex PCR. Seen here are fewer than 250,000 clones, about 65% observed once, and the top ten hold 1.3%. The sample consisted of CD4+ T cells sorted from blood, taken around week 50, from a patient treated with tofacitinib. The receptor source for this set is a human donor with alopecia areata. Both conserved end residues are part of each CDR3. A D gene is named only where the DNA matches it firmly. Rows give clone size only sometimes, using once, few, many, or a class for an expanded clone.

NA	NA	TRBV9	TRBJ2-5	CASSVEGHQTQYF	TGTGCCAGCAGCGTAGAAGGTCATCAGACCCAGTACTTC
few	TRBD1	TRBV4-3	TRBJ2-4	CASSQDRDRVNIQYF	TGCGCCAGCAGCCAAGATAGGGACAGGGTCAACATTCAGTACTTC
NA	NA	TRBV19	TRBJ1-1	CASSATVGTEAFF	TGTGCCAGTAGTGCCACGGTAGGCACTGAAGCTTTCTTT
once	NA	TRBV2	TRBJ2-5	CASSEGETQYF	TGTGCCAGCAGTGAAGGAGAGACCCAGTACTTC
NA	NA	TRBV29-1	TRBJ1-4	CSALHEKLFF	TGCAGCGCTTTACATGAAAAACTGTTTTTT
once	NA	TRBV29-1	TRBJ1-5	CSVGGGIGQPQHF	TGCAGCGTTGGGGGAGGGATAGGTCAGCCCCAGCATTTT
NA	TRBD1	TRBV29-1	TRBJ1-1	CSVGDRGYTEAFF	TGCAGCGTGGGGGACAGGGGATATACTGAAGCTTTCTTT
NA	NA	TRBV7-2	TRBJ1-2	CASSLGGATNYGYTF	TGTGCCAGCAGCTTAGGCGGAGCCACTAACTATGGCTACACCTTC
many	NA	TRBV11-2	TRBJ2-3	CASSQLPASTDTQYF	TGTGCCAGCAGCCAACTACCGGCTAGCACAGATACGCAGTATTTT
NA	NA	TRBV29-1	TRBJ2-3	CSVEMKGTDTQYF	TGCAGCGTTGAAATGAAGGGTACAGATACGCAGTATTTT
NA	NA	TRBV9	TRBJ1-4	CASSVRGGGEKLFF	TGTGCCAGCAGCGTAAGGGGCGGCGGCGAAAAACTGTTTTTT
once	NA	TRBV2	TRBJ1-5	CASTVHRVEGQPQHF	TGTGCCAGCACCGTCCACAGGGTAGAAGGTCAGCCCCAGCATTTT
NA	NA	TRBV2	TRBJ2-3	CAIQRLATDTQYF	TGTGCCATCCAACGCTTGGCCACAGATACGCAGTATTTT
few	NA	TRBV4-3	TRBJ1-1	CASSQSSFQNTEAFF	TGCGCCAGCAGCCAAAGTTCATTCCAGAACACTGAAGCTTTCTTT
NA	NA	TRBV2	TRBJ1-5	CASTRTANQPQHF	TGTGCCAGCACCCGGACAGCGAATCAGCCCCAGCATTTT
NA	NA	TRBV14	TRBJ2-6	CASSHRVTGANVLTF	TGTGCCAGCAGCCACAGGGTTACTGGGGCCAACGTCCTGACTTTC
NA	TRBD1	TRBV25-1	TRBJ1-2	CASSPTGARNYGYTF	TGTGCCAGCAGCCCGACAGGGGCCCGTAACTATGGCTACACCTTC
few	NA	TRBV15	TRBJ1-6	CATSSRQAGGNSPLHF	TGTGCCACCAGCAGTAGACAGGCTGGTGGGAATTCACCCCTCCACTTT
NA	TRBD1	TRBV15	TRBJ1-5	CATSRDPQGDQPQHF	TGTGCCACCAGCAGAGATCCCCAGGGGGATCAGCCCCAGCATTTT
NA	TRBD2	TRBV5-6	TRBJ2-3	CASRDYTTDTQYF	TGTGCCAGCCGGGACTATACCACAGATACGCAGTATTTT
NA	NA	TRBV5-1	TRBJ1-5	CASSLVAGQQPQHF	TGCGCCAGCAGCTTGGTTGCAGGCCAGCAGCCCCAGCATTTT
NA	TRBD1	TRBV19	TRBJ1-5	CASSIIRDRGFNQPQHF	TGTGCCAGTAGTATCATCCGGGACAGGGGCTTCAATCAGCCCCAGCATTTT
NA	NA	TRBV5-1	TRBJ1-1	CASSERGAQMNTEAFF	TGCGCCAGCAGCGAACGCGGGGCCCAAATGAACACTGAAGCTTTCTTT
NA	NA	TRBV9	TRBJ2-6	CASSGGGRGAGANVLTF	TGTGCCAGCAGCGGGGGAGGTAGAGGGGCTGGGGCCAACGTCCTGACTTTC
NA	NA	TRBV5-6	TRBJ2-7	CASSPGQLTTYEQYF	TGTGCCAGCAGCCCTGGACAGCTAACGACCTACGAGCAGTACTTC
few	NA	TRBV2	TRBJ2-7	CASLFPQEQYF	TGTGCCAGCCTATTCCCTCAGGAGCAGTACTTC
many	NA	TRBV25-1	TRBJ2-1	CASSDVEPYNEQFF	TGTGCCAGCAGTGATGTTGAGCCTTACAATGAGCAGTTCTTC
once	TRBD1	TRBV9	TRBJ1-2	CASRRGTGYGYTF	TGTGCCAGCAGGAGGGGGACAGGTTATGGCTACACCTTC
NA	TRBD2	TRBV5-6	TRBJ2-1	CASSSLGGNEQFF	TGTGCCAGCAGCTCGTTGGGGGGGAATGAGCAGTTCTTC
NA	TRBD1	TRBV30	TRBJ1-6	CAWGQENSPLHF	TGTGCCTGGGGACAGGAGAATTCACCCCTCCACTTT
few	NA	TRBV7-9	TRBJ2-3	CASSLAPTWDTQYF	TGTGCCAGCAGCTTAGCGCCCACCTGGGATACGCAGTATTTT
once	TRBD1	TRBV4-1	TRBJ1-6	CASSPRTGNSPLHF	TGCGCCAGCAGCCCCCGGACAGGGAATTCACCCCTCCACTTT
NA	TRBD2	TRBV7-2	TRBJ2-3	CASSRGLGTDTQYF	TGTGCCAGCAGCCGGGGACTAGGCACAGATACGCAGTATTTT
NA	TRBD1	TRBV2	TRBJ1-6	CASRGTGSTNSPLHF	TGTGCCAGCAGGGGGACAGGATCAACCAATTCACCCCTCCACTTT
NA	TRBD1	TRBV5-1	TRBJ1-1	CASSSIGRTGDTEAFF	TGCGCCAGCAGCTCTATAGGTCGGACAGGGGACACTGAAGCTTTCTTT
NA	NA	TRBV20-1	TRBJ2-3	CSAGAGDTQYF	TGCAGTGCTGGAGCAGGAGATACGCAGTATTTT
few	NA	TRBV29-1	TRBJ1-2	CSVEESGYTF	TGCAGCGTTGAAGAGTCCGGCTACACCTTC
NA	NA	TRBV10-3	TRBJ1-5	CAISDRWDQPQHF	TGTGCCATCAGTGATAGGTGGGATCAGCCCCAGCATTTT
NA	NA	TRBV29-1	TRBJ1-1	CSVGHLNTEAFF	TGCAGCGTTGGACACTTGAACACTGAAGCTTTCTTT
NA	NA	TRBV29-1	TRBJ1-1	CSVRPNTEAFF	TGCAGCGTGCGTCCGAACACTGAAGCTTTCTTT
NA	NA	TRBV30	TRBJ1-2	CAWKRGGDYGYTF	TGTGCCTGGAAGCGGGGGGGAGACTATGGCTACACCTTC
few	NA	TRBV29-1	TRBJ2-1	CSVEDLKGNNEQFF	TGCAGCGTTGAAGATCTCAAGGGCAACAATGAGCAGTTCTTC
NA	TRBD2	TRBV5-4	TRBJ2-7	CASSLSGTYEQYF	TGTGCCAGCAGCTTGAGCGGGACCTACGAGCAGTACTTC
NA	NA	TRBV5-1	TRBJ1-2	CASGGSAGPNYGYTF	TGCGCCAGCGGCGGTTCGGCGGGACCAAACTATGGCTACACCTTC
NA	NA	TRBV5-4	TRBJ1-5	CATKRGNQPQHF	TGTGCCACCAAACGGGGGAATCAGCCCCAGCATTTT
NA	NA	TRBV29-1	TRBJ2-5	CSVAYGGTRGQETQYF	TGCAGCGTTGCCTACGGCGGGACAAGGGGCCAAGAGACCCAGTACTTC
NA	NA	TRBV2	TRBJ1-5	CASTKRVLNQPQHF	TGTGCCAGCACCAAGAGAGTCCTCAATCAGCCCCAGCATTTT
few	NA	TRBV29-1	TRBJ2-6	CSVARGHSGANVLTF	TGCAGCGTAGCCCGGGGACACTCTGGGGCCAACGTCCTGACTTTC
NA	NA	TRBV27	TRBJ2-3	CASSLLGQPGSSDTQYF	TGTGCCAGCAGTTTATTAGGGCAGCCGGGAAGTTCAGATACGCAGTATTTT
NA	NA	TRBV5-1	TRBJ1-6	CASSPGQLNSPLHF	TGCGCCAGCAGCCCCGGACAACTTAATTCACCCCTCCACTTT
NA	TRBD2	TRBV7-3	TRBJ2-3	CASSLDGGAPASPQYF	TGTGCCAGCAGCTTAGACGGGGGGGCCCCGGCTAGTCCGCAGTATTTT
NA	TRBD2	TRBV6-1	TRBJ2-2	CASREAGGPNTGELFF	TGTGCCAGCAGAGAAGCGGGGGGGCCTAACACCGGGGAGCTGTTTTTT
NA	NA	TRBV2	TRBJ2-2	CASSEVGGDTGELFF	TGTGCCAGCAGTGAAGTTGGTGGCGACACCGGGGAGCTGTTTTTT
NA	NA	TRBV11-2	TRBJ1-6	CASSLVKSSPLHF	TGTGCCAGCAGCTTAGTCAAGAGTTCACCCCTCCACTTT
few	NA	TRBV4-3	TRBJ2-3	CASSQNTRSSTDTQYF	TGCGCCAGCAGCCAAAACACGCGGTCTAGCACAGATACGCAGTATTTT
NA	NA	TRBV4-3	TRBJ1-1	CASSQGFTVEAFF	TGCGCCAGCAGCCAAGGTTTCACTGTTGAAGCTTTCTTT
NA	TRBD1	TRBV4-3	TRBJ1-1	CASSPQPTGVDTEAFF	TGCGCCAGCAGCCCCCAACCGACAGGGGTGGACACTGAAGCTTTCTTT
few	NA	TRBV5-6	TRBJ1-1	CASRTVNTEAFF	TGTGCCAGCAGGACGGTGAACACTGAAGCTTTCTTT
once	NA	TRBV5-1	TRBJ1-1	CASSSGDLTEAFF	TGCGCCAGCTCCTCGGGAGACCTAACTGAAGCTTTCTTT
NA	TRBD1	TRBV11-2	TRBJ2-7	CASSLRGQVDSYEQYF	TGTGCCAGCAGCTTAAGAGGACAGGTTGACTCCTACGAGCAGTACTTC